The clone carrying this T cell receptor (beta chain) was seen many times. TCRdb recomputed calls from the RT-PCR reads with MiXCR, one row per CDR3 protein. There are more than 450,000 distinct CDR3 sequences in the sample; about 11% occur only once, and approximately 10% lies in the top ten. The V and J ends lost 2 bases and 4 bases respectively, with 14 bases between them. This CDR3 region has 16 residues. The germline gives CDR1 LGHDT, CDR2 YNNKEL (reference sequence). The sample comes from a study of response to subunit inactivated influenza vaccine. Separately, the same data were catalogued under a study of T cells expressing NK-cell markers. That report notes: UMIs accompanied the 5'RACE template switching by which TCR beta cDNA was made. There were seven HCMV-seropositive donors and one seronegative donor among the eight sequenced. Dominant NKG2C+ clonotypes in five or six donors made up roughly 1.0-7.0% of CD8+ T cells. These same clonotypes (in a few donors) also led the CD3+CD56-NKG2C+ fraction.

The material sequenced was PBMCs from blood, taken on the day of vaccination. The chain combines TRBV3-1 with TRBJ2-2, with D possibly TRBD1 on 7 matching bases. The receptor comes from a man over 45 who received an inactivated influenza vaccine. The CDR3: CASSQRRQGGTGELFF. In DNA, the CDR3 is TGTGCCAGCAGCCAACGACGTCAGGGGGGCACCGGGGAGCTGTTTTTT.